A single sample is the source of the 7 T cell receptor beta chains below, sequenced in a study of T cells expressing NK-cell markers. TCRdb re-called the 5' RACE reads; every CDR3 protein appears as one record, without DNA. The repertoire shows 150,000 to 200,000 distinct CDR3 sequences; the top ten hold about a fifth. Sequencing was carried out using blood T cells: a sorted CD56 or NKG2C T cell subset, CD4+ or CD8+ T cells, or bulk PBMC T cells (not recorded which). The origin of the receptors is a woman between 18 and 69 years old in good health.

The genes are TRBV6-1 and TRBJ1-6; as DNA is missing, the TRBD1 call by TCRdb cannot be tested. The CDR3 contains 15 residues. Germline V gene lookup returns CDR1 MNHNS and CDR2 SASEGT. The CDR3 sequence is CASSTLGTDNSPLHF.

This chain connects TRBV6-1 to TRBJ1-5; TCRdb picks TRBD1, but there is no DNA to check that call. There are 15 residues in the CDR3. Germline V gives CDR1 MNHNS, CDR2 SASEGT. CDR3 amino acids: CASSNAGDGNQPQHF.

The V call is TRBV5-1, the J call TRBJ1-5; TCRdb outputs TRBD1, but without DNA this stays unchecked. The CDR3 spans 15 residues. The V gene's germline CDR1 is SGHRS and CDR2 YFSETQ. This chain's CDR3 is CASSLAGGANQPQHF.

The rearrangement uses TRBV6-1 and TRBJ2-1; the D call of TRBD2 rests on TCRdb alone, since no DNA is present to check it. Germline V gene data show CDR1 as MNHNS and CDR2 as SASEGT. The CDR3 covers 16 residues. The chain's CDR3 is CASSPSTSGRYNEQFF.

The chain employs TRBV5-1 and TRBJ1-5; the D call from TCRdb, TRBD1, cannot be confirmed without DNA. This CDR3 is 14 amino acids long. Per germline, CDR1 SGHRS and CDR2 YFSETQ. CDR3 residues: CASSLGEGRQPQHF.

CDR3 sequence: CSARGGFRETQYF. The chain has TRBV20-1 and TRBJ2-5; TCRdb picks TRBD1, but there is no DNA to check that call. Germline values: CDR1 DFQATT, CDR2 SNEGSKA (reference sequence). The CDR3 is 13 amino acids.

The chain combines TRBV6-5 with TRBJ1-2. The CDR3 contains 12 residues. Germline loops: CDR1 MNHEY, CDR2 SVGAGI. The chain's CDR3 is CASIGSGYGYTF.